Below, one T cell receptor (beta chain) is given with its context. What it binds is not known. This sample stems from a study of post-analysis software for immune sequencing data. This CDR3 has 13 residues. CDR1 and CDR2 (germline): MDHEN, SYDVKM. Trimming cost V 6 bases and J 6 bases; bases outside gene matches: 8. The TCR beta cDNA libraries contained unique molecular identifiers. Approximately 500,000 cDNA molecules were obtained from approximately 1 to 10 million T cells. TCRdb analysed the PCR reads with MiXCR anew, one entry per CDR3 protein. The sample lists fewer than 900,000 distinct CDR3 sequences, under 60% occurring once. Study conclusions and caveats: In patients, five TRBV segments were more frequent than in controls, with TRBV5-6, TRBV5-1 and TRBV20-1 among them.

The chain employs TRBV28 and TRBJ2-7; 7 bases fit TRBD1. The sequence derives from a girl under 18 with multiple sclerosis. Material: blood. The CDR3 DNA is TGTGCCAGCAGCAAGACAGGGTTCTCCGAGCAGTACTTC. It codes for CASSKTGFSEQYF.